The clone carrying this T cell receptor (beta chain) was counted ten times or more. Using its own MiXCR run on the 5' RACE reads, TCRdb lists one record per CDR3 protein. The table records tens of thousands of distinct CDR3 sequences, roughly 4% of them present only once. These data come from a study of neurological immune-mediated disorders. Germline V gene sequence: CDR1 SGHVS, CDR2 FNYEAQ. The CDR3 contains 16 residues. V lost 5 bases and J lost 3; bases outside the gene matches: 6. The receptor comes from a man aged 25 to 45 with multiple sclerosis. Sequencing used PBMCs. The chain combines TRBV7-6 with TRBJ2-7, with 14 bases lining up with TRBD2. CDR3 residues: CASSLETSGRVYEQYF. The CDR3 bases are TGTGCCAGCAGCCTGGAGACTAGCGGGAGGGTCTACGAGCAGTACTTC.